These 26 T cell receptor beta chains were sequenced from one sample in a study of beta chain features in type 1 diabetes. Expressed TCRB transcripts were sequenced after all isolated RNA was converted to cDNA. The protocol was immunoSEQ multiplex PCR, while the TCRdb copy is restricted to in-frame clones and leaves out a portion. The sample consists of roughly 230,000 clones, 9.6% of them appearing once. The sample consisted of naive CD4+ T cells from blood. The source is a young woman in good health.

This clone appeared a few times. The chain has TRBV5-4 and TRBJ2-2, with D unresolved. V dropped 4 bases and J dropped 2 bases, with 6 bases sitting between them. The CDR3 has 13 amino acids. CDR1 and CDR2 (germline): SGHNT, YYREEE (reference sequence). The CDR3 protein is CASSPGNTGELFF. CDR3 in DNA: TGTGCCAGCAGCCCAGGAAACACCGGGGAGCTGTTTTTT.

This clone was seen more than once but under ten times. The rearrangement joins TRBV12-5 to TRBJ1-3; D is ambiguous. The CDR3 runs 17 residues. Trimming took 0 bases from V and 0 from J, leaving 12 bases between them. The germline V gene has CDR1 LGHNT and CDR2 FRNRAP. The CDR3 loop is CASGLVFSRNSGNTIYF. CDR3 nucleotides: TGTGCTAGTGGTTTGGTGTTCTCTCGTAACTCTGGAAACACCATATATTTT.

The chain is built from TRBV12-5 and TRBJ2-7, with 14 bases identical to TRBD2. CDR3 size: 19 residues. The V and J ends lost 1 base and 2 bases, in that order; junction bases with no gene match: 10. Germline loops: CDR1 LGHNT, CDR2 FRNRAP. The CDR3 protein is CASGLDQHKGLAGAYEQYF. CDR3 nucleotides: TGTGCTAGTGGTTTGGACCAGCACAAGGGACTAGCGGGGGCCTACGAGCAGTACTTC.

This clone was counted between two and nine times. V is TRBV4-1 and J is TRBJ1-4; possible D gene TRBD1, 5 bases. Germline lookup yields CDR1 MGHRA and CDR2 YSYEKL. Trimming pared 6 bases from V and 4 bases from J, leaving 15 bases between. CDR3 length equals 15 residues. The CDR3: CASRSTGLINEKLFF. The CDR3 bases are TGCGCCAGCAGGTCGACGGGACTGATTAATGAAAAACTGTTTTTT.

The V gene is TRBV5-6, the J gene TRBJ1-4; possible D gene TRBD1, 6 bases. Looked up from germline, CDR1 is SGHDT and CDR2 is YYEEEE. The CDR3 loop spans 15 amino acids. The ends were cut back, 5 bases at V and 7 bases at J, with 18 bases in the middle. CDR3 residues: CASRPRTGRGEKLFF. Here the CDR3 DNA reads TGTGCCAGCAGGCCTCGAACAGGGCGCGGTGAAAAACTGTTTTTT. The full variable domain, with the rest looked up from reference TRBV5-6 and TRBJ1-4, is DAGVTQSPTHLIKTRGQQVTLRCSPKSGHDTVSWYQQALGQGPQFIFQYYEEEERQRGNFPDRFSGHQFPNYSSELNVNALLLGDSALYLCASRPRTGRGEKLFFGSGTQLSVL.

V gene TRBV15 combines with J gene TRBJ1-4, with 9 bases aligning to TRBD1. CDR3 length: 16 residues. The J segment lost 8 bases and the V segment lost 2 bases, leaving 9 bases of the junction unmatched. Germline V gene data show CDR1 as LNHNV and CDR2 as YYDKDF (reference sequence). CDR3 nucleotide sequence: TGTGCCACCAGCAGACCTACAGGGGGCCCTGGAGAAAAACTGTTTTTT. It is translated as CATSRPTGGPGEKLFF.

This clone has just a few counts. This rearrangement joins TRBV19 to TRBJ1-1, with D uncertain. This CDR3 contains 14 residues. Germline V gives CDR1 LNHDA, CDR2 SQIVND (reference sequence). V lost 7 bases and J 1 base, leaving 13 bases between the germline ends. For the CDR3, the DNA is TGTGCCAGTACCATGAATGGGCCGAACACTGAAGCTTTCTTT. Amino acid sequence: CASTMNGPNTEAFF. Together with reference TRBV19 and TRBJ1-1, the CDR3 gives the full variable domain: DGGITQSPKYLFRKEGQNVTLSCEQNLNHDAMYWYRQDPGQGLRLIYYSQIVNDFQKGDIAEGYSVSREKKESFPLTVTSAQKNPTAFYLCASTMNGPNTEAFFGQGTRLTVV.

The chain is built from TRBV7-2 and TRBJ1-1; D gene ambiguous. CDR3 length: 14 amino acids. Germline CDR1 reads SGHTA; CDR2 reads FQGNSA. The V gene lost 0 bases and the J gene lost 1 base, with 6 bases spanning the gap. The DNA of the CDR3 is TGTGCCAGCAGCTTAGCCGTCGGGAACACTGAAGCTTTCTTT. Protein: CASSLAVGNTEAFF.

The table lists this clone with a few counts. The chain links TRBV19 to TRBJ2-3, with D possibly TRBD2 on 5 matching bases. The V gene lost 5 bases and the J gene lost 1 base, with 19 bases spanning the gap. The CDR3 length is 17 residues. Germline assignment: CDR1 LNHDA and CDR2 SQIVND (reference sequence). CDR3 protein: CASSAILGAFRTDTQYF. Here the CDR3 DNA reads TGTGCCAGTAGTGCGATACTAGGAGCTTTCCGCACAGATACGCAGTATTTT.

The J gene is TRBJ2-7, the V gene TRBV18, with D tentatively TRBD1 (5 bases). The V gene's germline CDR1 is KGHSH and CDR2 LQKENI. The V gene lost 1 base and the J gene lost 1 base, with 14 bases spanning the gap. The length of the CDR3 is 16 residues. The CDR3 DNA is TGTGCCAGCTCACCACTCCAGGGATCTCAGTCCTACGAGCAGTACTTC. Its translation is CASSPLQGSQSYEQYF.

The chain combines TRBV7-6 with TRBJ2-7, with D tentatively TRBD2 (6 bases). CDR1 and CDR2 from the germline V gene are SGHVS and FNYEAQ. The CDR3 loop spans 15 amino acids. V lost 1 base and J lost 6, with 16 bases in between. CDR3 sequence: CASSLDPSDLSEQYF. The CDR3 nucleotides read TGTGCCAGCAGCTTAGACCCTAGCGATTTATCCGAGCAGTACTTC.

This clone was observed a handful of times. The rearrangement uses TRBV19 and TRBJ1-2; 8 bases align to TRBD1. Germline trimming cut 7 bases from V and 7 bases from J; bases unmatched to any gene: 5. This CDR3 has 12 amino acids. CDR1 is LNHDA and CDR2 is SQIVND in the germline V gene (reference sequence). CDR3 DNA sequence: TGTGCCAGTACCCAGGGGGCCGGTGGCTACACCTTC. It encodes CASTQGAGGYTF.

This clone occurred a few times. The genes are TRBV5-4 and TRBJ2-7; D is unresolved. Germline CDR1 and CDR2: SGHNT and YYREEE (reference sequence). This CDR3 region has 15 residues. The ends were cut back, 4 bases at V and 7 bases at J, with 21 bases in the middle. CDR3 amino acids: CASSTGSSSGIEQYF. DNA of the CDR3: TGTGCCAGCAGCACCGGGTCCAGTTCGGGTATAGAGCAGTACTTC.

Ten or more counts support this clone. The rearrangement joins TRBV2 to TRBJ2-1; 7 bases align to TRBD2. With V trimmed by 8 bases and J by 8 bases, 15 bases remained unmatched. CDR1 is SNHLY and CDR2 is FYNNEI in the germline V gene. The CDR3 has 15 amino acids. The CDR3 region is CASPRRGTNDHEQFF. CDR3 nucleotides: TGTGCCAGCCCCCGACGGGGGACTAACGACCATGAGCAGTTCTTC.

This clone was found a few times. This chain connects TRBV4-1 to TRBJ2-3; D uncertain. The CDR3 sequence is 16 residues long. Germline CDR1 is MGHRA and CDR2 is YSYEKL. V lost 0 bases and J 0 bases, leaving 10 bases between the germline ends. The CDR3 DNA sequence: TGCGCCAGCAGCCAAGATAATCCTACTAGCACAGATACGCAGTATTTT. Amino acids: CASSQDNPTSTDTQYF.

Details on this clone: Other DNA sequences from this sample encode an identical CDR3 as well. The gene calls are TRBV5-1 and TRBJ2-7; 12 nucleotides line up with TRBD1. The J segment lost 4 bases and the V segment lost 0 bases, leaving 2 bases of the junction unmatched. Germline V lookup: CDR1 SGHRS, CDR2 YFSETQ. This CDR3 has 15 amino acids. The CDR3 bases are TGCGCCAGCAGCTTGGTGGGACAGGGGGCTTACGAGCAGTACTTC. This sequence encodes CASSLVGQGAYEQYF.

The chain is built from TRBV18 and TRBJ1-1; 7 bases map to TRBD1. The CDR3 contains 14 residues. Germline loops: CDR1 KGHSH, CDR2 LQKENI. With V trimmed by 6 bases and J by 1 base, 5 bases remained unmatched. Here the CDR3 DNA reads TGTGCCAGCTCTCGGGACAGCGAGAACACTGAAGCTTTCTTT. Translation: CASSRDSENTEAFF.

The CDR3 spells CASTIGVGGSTDTQYF. The DNA of the CDR3 is TGTGCCAGCACCATAGGGGTTGGAGGGAGCACAGATACGCAGTATTTT. The chain links TRBV7-9 to TRBJ2-3; TRBD2 might be the D (6 bases). The CDR3 has 16 amino acids. V lost 7 bases and J 0 bases, leaving 17 bases between the germline ends. Germline loops: CDR1 SEHNR, CDR2 FQNEAQ (reference sequence).

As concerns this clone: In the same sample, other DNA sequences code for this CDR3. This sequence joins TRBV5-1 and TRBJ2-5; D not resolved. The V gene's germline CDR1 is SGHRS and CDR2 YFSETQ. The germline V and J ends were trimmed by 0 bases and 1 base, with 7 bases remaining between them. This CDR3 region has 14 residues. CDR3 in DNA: TGCGCCAGCAGCTTGGGGGCAGGCCAAGAGACCCAGTACTTC. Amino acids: CASSLGAGQETQYF.

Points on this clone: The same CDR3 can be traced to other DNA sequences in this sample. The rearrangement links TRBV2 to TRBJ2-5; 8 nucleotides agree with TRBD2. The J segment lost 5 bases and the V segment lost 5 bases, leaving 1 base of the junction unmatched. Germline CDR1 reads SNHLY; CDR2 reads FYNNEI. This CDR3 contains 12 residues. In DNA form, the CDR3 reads TGTGCCAGCAGTCCGGGGGGGGAGACCCAGTACTTC. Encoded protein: CASSPGGETQYF.

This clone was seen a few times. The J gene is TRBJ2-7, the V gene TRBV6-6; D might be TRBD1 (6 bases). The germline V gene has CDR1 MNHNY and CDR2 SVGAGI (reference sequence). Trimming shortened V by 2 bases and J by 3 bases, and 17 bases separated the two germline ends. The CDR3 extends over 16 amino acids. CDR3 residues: CASSYEARGLNYEQYF. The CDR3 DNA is TGTGCCAGCAGTTACGAGGCCAGGGGCTTGAACTACGAGCAGTACTTC.

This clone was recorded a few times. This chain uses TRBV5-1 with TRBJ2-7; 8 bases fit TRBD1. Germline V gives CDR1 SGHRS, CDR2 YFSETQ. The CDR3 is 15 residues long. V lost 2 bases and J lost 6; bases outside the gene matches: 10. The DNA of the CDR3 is TGCGCCAGCAGCTTTGGAAGCAGGGGGCGTAGCGAGCAGTACTTC. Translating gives CASSFGSRGRSEQYF.

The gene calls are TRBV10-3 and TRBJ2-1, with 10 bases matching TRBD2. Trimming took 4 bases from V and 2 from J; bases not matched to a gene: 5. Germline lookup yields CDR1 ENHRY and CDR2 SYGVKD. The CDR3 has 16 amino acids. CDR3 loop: CAISGSSGRTYNEQFF. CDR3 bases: TGTGCCATCAGTGGGAGTAGCGGGAGGACCTACAATGAGCAGTTCTTC.

The CDR3 sequence is CASSFGGLGETQYF. CDR3 bases: TGCGCCAGCAGCTTTGGGGGCTTGGGGGAGACCCAGTACTTC. V is TRBV5-1 and J is TRBJ2-5, with TRBD1 as a possible D gene (6 bases). CDR1 is SGHRS and CDR2 is YFSETQ in the germline V gene. The V end lost 2 bases, the J end lost 5 bases, and 13 bases lay between the germline ends. CDR3 length: 14 residues. Based on the CDR3 plus reference TRBV5-1 and TRBJ2-5, the full variable domain is KAGVTQTPRYLIKTRGQQVTLSCSPISGHRSVSWYQQTPGQGLQFLFEYFSETQRNKGNFPGRFSGRQFSNSRSEMNVSTLELGDSALYLCASSFGGLGETQYFGPGTRLLVL.

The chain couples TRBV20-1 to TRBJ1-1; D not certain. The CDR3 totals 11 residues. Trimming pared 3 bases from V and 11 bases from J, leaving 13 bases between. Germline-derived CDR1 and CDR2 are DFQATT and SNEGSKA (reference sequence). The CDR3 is CSASSDYTAFF. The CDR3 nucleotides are TGCAGTGCTAGTTCAGATTATACGGCTTTCTTT.

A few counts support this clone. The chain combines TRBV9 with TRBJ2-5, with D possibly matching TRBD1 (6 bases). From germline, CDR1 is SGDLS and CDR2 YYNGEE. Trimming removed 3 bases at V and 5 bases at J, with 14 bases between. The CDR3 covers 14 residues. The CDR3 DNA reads TGTGCCAGCAGCGAGGGGGTTTTTCGGGAGACCCAGTACTTC. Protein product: CASSEGVFRETQYF.